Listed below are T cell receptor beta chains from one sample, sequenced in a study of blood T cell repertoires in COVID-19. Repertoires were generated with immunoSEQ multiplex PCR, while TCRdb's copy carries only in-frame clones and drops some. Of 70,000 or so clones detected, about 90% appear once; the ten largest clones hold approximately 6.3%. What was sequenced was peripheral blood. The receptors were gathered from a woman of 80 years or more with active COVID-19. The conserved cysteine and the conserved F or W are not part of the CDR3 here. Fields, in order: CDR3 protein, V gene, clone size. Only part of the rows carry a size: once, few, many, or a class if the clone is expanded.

CDR3: ASSQGRGEGAF
V: TRBV4-3
size: .

CDR3: ASSYSDRGTGELF
V: TRBV6-2/TRBV6-3
size: .

CDR3: ASSLTRSGGRDEQY
V: TRBV28
size: .

CDR3: ASSLSGATEAF
V: TRBV11-3
size: .

CDR3: ATNELTDTQY
V: TRBV28
size: .

CDR3: ASSVAQGLPQY
V: TRBV9
size: .

CDR3: ASSTSGTGQETQY
V: TRBV7-2
size: .

CDR3: ASSTLRSTDTQY
V: TRBV27
size: .

CDR3: ASLSLEGTEAF
V: TRBV2
size: .

CDR3: ASSQTGGARIRGEQF
V: TRBV4-1
size: .

CDR3: ASSLRGLVDNEQF
V: TRBV7-2
size: .

CDR3: SVEWGQGRANTEAF
V: TRBV29-1
size: .

CDR3: ASRVPGGSTDTQY
V: TRBV10-1
size: .

CDR3: ASSLSETGAIDTQY
V: TRBV27
size: .

CDR3: AWGRTDWRF
V: TRBV30
size: .

CDR3: ASSSGLAADEQF
V: TRBV7-2
size: .

CDR3: ASTVDSTNTGELF
V: TRBV2
size: few

CDR3: ASSDRTGVNEKLF
V: TRBV25-1
size: .

CDR3: ASSFLQDSYNEQF
V: TRBV5-1
size: .

CDR3: ASSWGLRTDTQY
V: TRBV5-4
size: .

CDR3: ASRRLTGTGELF
V: TRBV7-9
size: .

CDR3: ASSPSGLAGGPVTQY
V: TRBV28
size: .

CDR3: ASNKGQPQETQY
V: TRBV7-2
size: .

CDR3: ASSLYRGYGYT
V: TRBV28
size: .

CDR3: ASSSTGVPETQY
V: TRBV27
size: .

CDR3: ASSKQQSPNQPQH
V: TRBV5-1
size: .

CDR3: ASSPGARQPQH
V: TRBV12-3/TRBV12-4
size: once

CDR3: ASSIVSGTSGNEQF
V: TRBV19
size: .

CDR3: AISVPTGGQGPYEQY
V: TRBV10-3
size: .

CDR3: ASGLGQGNLDTQY
V: TRBV12-5
size: .

CDR3: ASSQQLNDRNEAF
V: TRBV4-2
size: .

CDR3: ASSPSARAQGGTEAF
V: TRBV18
size: .

CDR3: ASSLSINRGHQPQH
V: TRBV27
size: .

CDR3: ASSPAPAGGWDEQY
V: TRBV14
size: .

CDR3: ASGRGSSGANVLT
V: TRBV3-1/TRBV3-2
size: .

CDR3: ASSQDLDRVWAEQF
V: TRBV4-2
size: .